The T cell receptor (beta chain) described here comes from a study of T cells in Graves' hyperthyroidism and ophthalmopathy. Study-level results: The model anticipated ophthalmopathy a median about 6.5 months pre-onset. Classification by a 13 V-J model distinguished ophthalmopathy from stable hyperthyroidism. Most thyroid clonotypes expanded above 0.001 were also detected in blood.

Diagnoses used clinical symptoms, serum thyroxine and TRAb, thyroid ultrasound and orbital computed tomography. The CDR3 sequence is 15 residues long. Germline V gene data show CDR1 as SNHLY and CDR2 as FYNNEI. V shed 3 bases and J shed 5 bases, with 13 bases lying between them. Amplification of TCR beta CDR3 regions was performed using RNA transcripts as template. The study used the HTBI primer set for a first-round RT-PCR of the TCR CDR3. Each CDR3 protein gets one entry after TCRdb re-called the multiplex PCR reads with MiXCR. The sample has a few hundred thousand distinct CDR3 sequences, about 43% seen once. Ten or more counts support this clonotype. What it binds is not known.

The sequence was obtained from a woman younger than 35 with Graves' hyperthyroidism. Sequencing input: peripheral blood or thyroid tissue (not recorded which). The rearrangement joins TRBV2 to TRBJ2-2, with unresolved D. In DNA form, the CDR3 reads TGTGCCAGCAGTGAGGACCCAACCATTACCGGGGAGCTGTTTTTT. As protein: CASSEDPTITGELFF.